A single sample is the source of the 20 T cell receptor beta chains below, sequenced in a study of regulatory T cells in long-lasting Graves disease. Indicated time point: newly diagnosed GD, antithyroid drugs for less than 3 months. From PBMCs, RNA was extracted and then used to make the TCR library. Arm-PCR of CDR3 regions with iRepertoire HTBI primers generated TCR beta libraries. TCRdb itself ran the multiplex PCR reads through MiXCR, one entry per CDR3 protein. Found here are hundreds of thousands of distinct CDR3 sequences, about a sixth of them singletons; the top ten hold over 8.5%. These data were likewise used in another study, on T cells in Graves' hyperthyroidism and ophthalmopathy.

The sequencing here drew on peripheral blood mononuclear cells (PBMCs), taken at new diagnosis, from a patient treated with antithyroid drugs. Receptors were obtained from a woman aged 30 to 39 with Graves disease.

This clonotype was recorded a few times. The chain has TRBV19 and TRBJ1-2; 8 nucleotides match TRBD1. CDR3 length equals 15 residues. The V segment lost 1 base and the J segment 3 bases; nucleotides outside the gene matches: 4. Germline assignment: CDR1 LNHDA and CDR2 SQIVND (reference sequence). CDR3 residues: CASSIVGTGHYGYTF. The DNA for the CDR3 is TGTGCCAGTAGTATAGTTGGGACAGGCCACTATGGCTACACCTTC.

This clonotype was detected a few times. The J gene is TRBJ2-1, the V gene TRBV7-8; TRBD2 aligns across 14 bases. The germline V gene has CDR1 SGHVS and CDR2 FQNEAQ. V dropped 5 bases and J dropped 1; count of bases not matched to a gene: 7. CDR3 size: 18 residues. The CDR3 reads CASSVTGTSGSSYNEQFF. In DNA form, the CDR3 reads TGTGCCAGCAGCGTCACCGGGACTAGCGGGAGTTCCTACAATGAGCAGTTCTTC.

This chain links TRBV3-1 with TRBJ2-7; no reliable D call. Trimming took off 0 bases at V and 2 bases at J, with 11 bases between the two ends. The CDR3 loop spans 15 amino acids. Germline V gene lookup returns CDR1 LGHDT and CDR2 YNNKEL (reference sequence). CDR3: CASSQDLTETYEQYF. CDR3 nucleotides: TGTGCCAGCAGCCAAGATCTGACTGAGACCTACGAGCAGTACTTC.

This clonotype showed up many times. The chain uses TRBV12-3 or TRBV12-4 and TRBJ1-1; D not resolved. Trimming pared 6 bases from V and 1 base from J, leaving 9 bases between. The CDR3 length is 13 residues. CDR3 DNA sequence: TGTGCCAGCAGCCCTCGACAGAACACTGAAGCTTTCTTT. Protein sequence: CASSPRQNTEAFF.

This clonotype was seen repeatedly, ten times or more. The genes are TRBV20-1 and TRBJ2-3, with 13 bases that match TRBD2. The V gene end was trimmed by 3 bases and the J gene end by 2 bases; junction bases not matched to a gene: 2. Germline V gene sequence: CDR1 DFQATT, CDR2 SNEGSKA (reference sequence). This CDR3 spans 15 amino acids. The DNA for the CDR3 is TGCAGTGCTAGGGGGACTAGCGGGACCACAGATACGCAGTATTTT. This codes for CSARGTSGTTDTQYF.

There are many counts of this clonotype. This CDR3 reads CASSLSAEQFF. CDR3 coding DNA: TGTGCCAGCAGTTTATCAGCTGAGCAGTTCTTC. This chain joins TRBV28 and TRBJ2-1; the D is unclear. There are 11 residues in the CDR3. Germline CDR1 is MDHEN and CDR2 is SYDVKM. V was trimmed by 1 base and J by 9 bases, leaving 4 bases between them.

This clonotype was recorded many times. This sequence joins TRBV11-2 and TRBJ1-1; no definite D call. V dropped 5 bases and J dropped 1 base, with 14 bases sitting between them. Looked up from germline, CDR1 is SGHAT and CDR2 is FQNNGV. The CDR3 spans 15 residues. Written as DNA, the CDR3 is TGTGCCAGCAGCCCTGCCCCCGGGAGGAACACTGAAGCTTTCTTT. It is translated as CASSPAPGRNTEAFF.

This clonotype was observed a handful of times. The V gene is TRBV19, the J gene TRBJ2-4, with 8 bases fitting TRBD1. Germline loops: CDR1 LNHDA, CDR2 SQIVND (reference sequence). V lost 5 bases, J lost 1 base, and 7 bases stayed unmatched. The CDR3 loop spans 16 amino acids. The CDR3 DNA sequence: TGTGCCAGTAGTCGCAGGGGGCAGGAGGCCAAAAACATTCAGTACTTC. This sequence encodes CASSRRGQEAKNIQYF.

This clonotype was picked up many times. The chain carries TRBV3-1 and TRBJ1-3, with 8 nucleotides matching TRBD1. The CDR3 spans 18 residues. With 4 bases clipped from V and 0 bases from J, the junction kept 11 bases outside the gene matches. CDR1 and CDR2 (germline): LGHDT, YNNKEL (reference sequence). CDR3 residues: CASSPSLGTGSSGNTIYF. In DNA form, the CDR3 reads TGTGCCAGCAGCCCAAGTTTGGGGACAGGAAGCTCTGGAAACACCATATATTTT.

The rearrangement links TRBV7-9 to TRBJ1-1; the D is unclear. This CDR3 region has 13 residues. V dropped 5 bases and J dropped 5 bases, with 12 bases sitting between them. Germline assignment: CDR1 SEHNR and CDR2 FQNEAQ (reference sequence). CDR3 protein: CASSPRAGTEAFF. The CDR3 nucleotides read TGTGCCAGCAGCCCTCGGGCTGGGACTGAAGCTTTCTTT.

In its sample, this clonotype was seen once. The genes are TRBV28 and TRBJ2-3; a weak D match, TRBD1 (6 bases). This CDR3 has 15 residues. Trimming took off 5 bases at V and 2 bases at J, with 14 bases between the two ends. The germline V gene encodes CDR1 MDHEN and CDR2 SYDVKM. The CDR3 DNA reads TGTGCCAGCAGTCAGAACAGGGAAAACACAGATACGCAGTATTTT. Amino acid sequence: CASSQNRENTDTQYF.

This clonotype was counted many times. The genes are TRBV18 and TRBJ2-2; D may be TRBD1 or TRBD2 (5 bases each). This CDR3 is 15 amino acids long. CDR1 is KGHSH, CDR2 LQKENI, per germline. V lost 2 bases, J lost 6 bases, and 13 bases lay in between. CDR3 nucleotide sequence: TGTGCCAGCTCACCAGTCAGGGACCCGGCCGGGGAGCTGTTTTTT. This translates into CASSPVRDPAGELFF.

The table lists this clonotype with many counts. The chain carries TRBV6-5 and TRBJ2-1, with no clear D. V was cut by 4 bases and J by 0 bases, with 13 bases left in between. Germline loops: CDR1 MNHEY, CDR2 SVGAGI. This CDR3 region has 16 residues. CDR3 in DNA: TGTGCCAGCAGTTCCCATTCTTCGTACTCCTACAATGAGCAGTTCTTC. Its translation is CASSSHSSYSYNEQFF.

The chain couples TRBV5-1 to TRBJ2-7; 10 bases are shared with TRBD2. This CDR3 contains 14 residues. The ends lost 2 bases at V and 6 bases at J; junction bases unmatched: 5. CDR1 is SGHRS, CDR2 YFSETQ, per germline. CDR3 coding DNA: TGCGCCAGCAGCTTCTCTAGCGGGAGTTTCGAGCAGTACTTC. As protein: CASSFSSGSFEQYF.

This clonotype was detected ten times or more. The rearrangement links TRBV3-1 to TRBJ1-3; D is unclear. This CDR3 is built from 14 residues. Trimming cost V 3 bases and J 0 bases, with 6 bases left between them. Germline V gene lookup returns CDR1 LGHDT and CDR2 YNNKEL (reference sequence). The CDR3 loop reads CASSQGSSGNTIYF. CDR3 nucleotides: TGTGCCAGCAGCCAGGGAAGCTCTGGAAACACCATATATTTT.

This clonotype was found many times. This rearrangement joins TRBV6-5 to TRBJ2-7; D might be TRBD2 (6 bases). The ends were cut back, 2 bases at V and 2 bases at J, with 10 bases in the middle. The CDR3 has 14 amino acids. CDR1 MNHEY and CDR2 SVGAGI come from the germline V gene. The CDR3 loop reads CASSYRDLAYEQYF. Here the CDR3 DNA reads TGTGCCAGCAGTTACCGGGACTTAGCCTACGAGCAGTACTTC.

This clonotype has a handful of counts. This chain's CDR3 is CSARPSSDSGYEQYF. As DNA, the CDR3 is TGCAGTGCTAGACCCTCCTCGGACTCCGGATACGAGCAGTACTTC. V and J are TRBV20-1 and TRBJ2-7, with D possibly being TRBD2 (5 bases). Trimming took 2 bases from V and 4 from J, leaving 18 bases between them. Germline-derived CDR1 and CDR2 are DFQATT and SNEGSKA (reference sequence). The CDR3 sequence is 15 residues long.

This clonotype was detected many times. The chain has TRBV9 and TRBJ2-2; possibly TRBD1 for D (5 bases). V was pared by 8 bases and J by 1 base, with 18 bases between. Germline V lookup: CDR1 SGDLS, CDR2 YYNGEE. The CDR3 length is 16 residues. The CDR3 DNA is TGTGCCAGTTCATGGGGCGAGAGATGGAACACCGGGGAGCTGTTTTTT. It translates to CASSWGERWNTGELFF.

This clonotype has ten or more counts. This rearrangement joins TRBV5-1 to TRBJ2-7; no clear D. This CDR3 is built from 14 residues. Trimming took 0 bases from V and 0 from J, leaving 7 bases between them. Germline CDR1 SGHRS, CDR2 YFSETQ. CDR3 residues: CASSLDILSYEQYF. CDR3 DNA: TGCGCCAGCAGCTTGGACATCCTCTCCTACGAGCAGTACTTC.

The chain uses TRBV12-3 or TRBV12-4 and TRBJ2-7; possibly TRBD2 for D (5 bases). The CDR3 extends over 17 amino acids. V shed 6 bases and J shed 3 bases, with 24 bases lying between them. As DNA, the CDR3 is TGTGCCAGCAGCCCCCACCCCCTTAGCGTGACGCTCTACGAGCAGTACTTC. Translated, it gives CASSPHPLSVTLYEQYF.